This record covers a single T cell receptor (beta chain). Using immunoSEQ multiplex PCR, the repertoire was profiled, and TCRdb retains in-frame clones only, with some absent. The sample consists of about 450,000 clones, roughly 89% of them appearing once. Noted treatment: some 20 received Ad26.COV2.S at low or high dose, single or two shots; several received placebo; per-sample allocation not given. Sampling happened 63 days after the first vaccine or placebo injection. This entry comes from a study of Ad26.COV2.S vaccination and SARS-CoV-2 variants. At the level of the study: A COV1001 Ad26.COV2.S trial-arm participant provided the sample.

Per germline, CDR1 SGHTA and CDR2 FQGNSA. This CDR3 comprises 13 residues. V dropped 5 bases and J dropped 7 bases, with 15 bases sitting between them. This material consisted of peripheral blood, taken in a trial of Ad26.COV2.S vaccine versus placebo. This clonotype was sampled from a person aged 18-65 years who received the Ad26.COV2.S COVID-19 vaccine or a placebo. This rearrangement joins TRBV7-2 to TRBJ2-7; a weak D match, TRBD1 (6 bases). CDR3 amino acids: CASSPNIRGEQYF. DNA for the CDR3: TGTGCCAGCAGCCCTAATATCAGGGGAGAGCAGTACTTC.